The 5 T cell receptor beta chains below come from one sample, sequenced in a study of blood T cell repertoires in COVID-19. Sequencing used immunoSEQ multiplex PCR; TCRdb keeps in-frame clones, though not all of them. The table includes more than 150,000 clones, around 83% detected once. The sequenced material came from peripheral blood. Receptors were obtained from a woman aged 35 to 49 with acute or convalescent COVID-19.

The V and J genes are TRBV19 and TRBJ1-5; perhaps TRBD1 as D (6 bases). There are 15 residues in the CDR3. The V end was cut by 5 bases, the J end by 1 base, with 12 bases between. The germline V gene has CDR1 LNHDA and CDR2 SQIVND (reference sequence). Here the CDR3 reads CASSRTDISNQPQHF. The CDR3, as DNA: TGTGCCAGTAGTCGGACAGATATCAGCAATCAGCCCCAGCATTTT.

The V and J genes are TRBV7-2 and TRBJ2-1; TRBD2 is a possible D gene (5 bases). The V end lost 5 bases, the J end lost 6 bases, and 17 bases lay between the germline ends. The germline CDR1 and CDR2 sequences are SGHTA and FQGNSA. The CDR3 sequence is 15 residues long. CDR3 region: CASSPARTRFNEQFF. CDR3 DNA sequence: TGTGCCAGCAGCCCGGCCCGAACTAGGTTCAATGAGCAGTTCTTC.

The genes are TRBV11-1 and TRBJ2-2, with 9 bases fitting TRBD2. Germline CDR1 and CDR2: SGHAT and FQDESV (reference sequence). The junction had 5 bases not matched to a gene; V was cut back by 3 bases and J by 6 bases. CDR3 size: 15 residues. CDR3 nucleotide sequence: TGTGCCAGCAGCTTTGGTAGCGGGAGTCCCGGGGAGCTGTTTTTT. It codes for CASSFGSGSPGELFF. The full variable domain, completed using reference TRBV11-1 and TRBJ2-2, is EAEVAQSPRYKITEKSQAVAFWCDPISGHATLYWYRQILGQGPELLVQFQDESVVDDSQLPKDRFSAERLKGVDSTLKIQPAELGDSAMYLCASSFGSGSPGELFFGEGSRLTVL.

This clone was detected a few times. V gene TRBV2 combines with J gene TRBJ1-1; D not resolved. The CDR3 contains 12 residues. CDR1 is SNHLY, CDR2 FYNNEI, per germline. Trimming took 7 bases from V and 5 from J, leaving 11 bases between them. The CDR3 here is CASMVGGTEAFF. DNA for the CDR3: TGTGCCAGCATGGTGGGAGGGACTGAAGCTTTCTTT. The variable domain in full, with the rest retrieved from reference TRBV2 and TRBJ1-1, is EPEVTQTPSHQVTQMGQEVILRCVPISNHLYFYWYRQILGQKVEFLVSFYNNEISEKSEIFDDQFSVERPDGSNFTLKIRSTKLEDSAMYFCASMVGGTEAFFGQGTRLTVV.

The J gene is TRBJ2-3, the V gene TRBV15; 8 positions agree with TRBD2. This CDR3 region has 17 residues. The V gene's germline CDR1 is LNHNV and CDR2 YYDKDF (reference sequence). Trimming cost V 0 bases and J 10 bases; bases outside gene matches: 15. CDR3 protein: CATSREWSVSGELAQYF. The CDR3, as DNA: TGTGCCACCAGCAGAGAATGGTCCGTTAGCGGGGAATTGGCGCAGTATTTT.